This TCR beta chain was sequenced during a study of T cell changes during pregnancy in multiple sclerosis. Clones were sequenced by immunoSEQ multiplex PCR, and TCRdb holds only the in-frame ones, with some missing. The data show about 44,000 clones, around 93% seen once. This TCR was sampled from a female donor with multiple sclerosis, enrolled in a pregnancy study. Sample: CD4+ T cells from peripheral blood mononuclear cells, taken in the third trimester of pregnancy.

The CDR3 is CASSNSGPNQPQHF. The CDR3 DNA is TGTGCCAGCAGCAACAGCGGACCCAATCAGCCCCAGCATTTT. The chain is built from TRBV28 and TRBJ1-5; no reliable D call. V lost 6 bases and J lost 3, with 12 bases in between. CDR1 is MDHEN and CDR2 is SYDVKM in the germline V gene. The length of the CDR3 is 14 residues. The entire variable domain, with the rest obtained from reference TRBV28 and TRBJ1-5, is as follows: DVKVTQSSRYLVKRTGEKVFLECVQDMDHENMFWYRQDPGLGLRLIYFSYDVKMKEKGDIPEGYSVSREKKERFSLILESASTNQTSMYLCASSNSGPNQPQHFGDGTRLSIL.